This passage covers 9 T cell receptor beta chains from one sample sequenced in a study of cytomegalovirus exposure and HLA in healthy donors. PCR was performed using 60 Vbeta and 13 Jbeta primers. The data were produced by immunoSEQ multiplex PCR, yet TCRdb's version contains in-frame clones alone and is incomplete. Seen here are under 75,000 clones, just under 75% observed once, and the top ten hold roughly an eighth. The sample comprised PBMCs. The source is a human donor in good health.

The V and J genes are TRBV4-2 and TRBJ1-2, with 8 bases that match TRBD1. Germline CDR1 reads LGHNA; CDR2 reads YNFKEQ. The CDR3 length is 16 residues. The junction had 11 bases not matched to a gene; V was cut back by 4 bases and J by 4 bases. CDR3 residues: CASSPQSGQGAYGYTF. The CDR3 DNA reads TGTGCCAGCAGCCCTCAATCCGGGCAGGGGGCCTATGGCTACACCTTC.

CDR3 in amino acids: CASSPESSYEQYF. CDR3 nucleotide sequence: TGTGCCAGCAGCCCCGAGAGCTCCTACGAGCAGTACTTC. The chain combines TRBV13 with TRBJ2-7; D remains unclear. This CDR3 comprises 13 residues. Between the trimmed V and J ends, which lost 5 bases and 0 bases, there was a span of 8 bases. Germline CDR1 is PRHDT and CDR2 is FYEKMQ (reference sequence). Based on the CDR3 plus reference TRBV13 and TRBJ2-7, the full variable domain is AAGVIQSPRHLIKEKRETATLKCYPIPRHDTVYWYQQGPGQDPQFLISFYEKMQSDKGSIPDRFSAQQFSDYHSELNMSSLELGDSALYFCASSPESSYEQYFGPGTRLTVT.

The V call is TRBV6-1, the J call TRBJ2-7; 7 positions agree with TRBD2. The CDR3 has 15 residues. CDR1 and CDR2 (germline): MNHNS, SASEGT. V gave up 2 bases and J gave up 2 bases; unmatched junction bases: 6. Here the CDR3 reads CASSELAGEPYEQYF. The CDR3 DNA reads as TGTGCCAGCAGTGAACTCGCGGGAGAACCCTACGAGCAGTACTTC.

The chain links TRBV6-5 to TRBJ1-1; TRBD1 might be the D (6 bases). V lost 6 bases to trimming and J lost 8 bases, with 16 bases between them. This CDR3 comprises 13 residues. Germline-derived CDR1 and CDR2 are MNHEY and SVGAGI. In nucleotides, the CDR3 is TGTGCCAGCAGACAAGGGGGAACCCTCGAAGCTTTCTTT. It translates to CASRQGGTLEAFF.

The genes are TRBV27 and TRBJ1-2; no firm D call. CDR3 length: 13 amino acids. Germline V gene data show CDR1 as MNHEY and CDR2 as SMNVEV (reference sequence). V gave up 0 bases and J gave up 4 bases, with 6 bases separating them. The CDR3 DNA reads as TGTGCCAGCAGTTTATCTTCCAGCTATGGCTACACCTTC. It codes for CASSLSSSYGYTF.

This chain's CDR3 is CSSRTSGRQYF. The CDR3 DNA reads TGCAGTTCACGGACTAGCGGGAGGCAGTATTTT. This chain connects TRBV20-1 to TRBJ2-3; 13 nucleotides align to TRBD2. The CDR3 loop spans 11 amino acids. Germline V gene sequence: CDR1 DFQATT, CDR2 SNEGSKA (reference sequence). V gave up 8 bases and J gave up 11 bases; unmatched junction bases: 4.

The V call is TRBV7-6, the J call TRBJ2-7, with no clear D. Germline values: CDR1 SGHVS, CDR2 FNYEAQ. V shed 1 base and J shed 5 bases, with 12 bases lying between them. The CDR3 is made up of 14 amino acids. The CDR3 nucleotides are TGTGCCAGCAGCTTAGGGTTGACTGCTAACGAGCAGTACTTC. This codes for CASSLGLTANEQYF.

V gene TRBV6-5 combines with J gene TRBJ1-1; 7 bases line up with TRBD1. Germline V gene sequence: CDR1 MNHEY, CDR2 SVGAGI. J lost 5 bases, V lost 2 bases, and 5 bases had no gene match. This CDR3 is 14 amino acids long. The CDR3 sequence is CASSYGQALTEAFF. Written as DNA, the CDR3 is TGTGCCAGCAGTTACGGACAGGCCCTGACTGAAGCTTTCTTT.

The rearrangement uses TRBV4-1 and TRBJ2-1, with 9 bases lining up with TRBD2. Looked up from germline, CDR1 is MGHRA and CDR2 is YSYEKL. CDR3 length equals 15 residues. V lost 0 bases and J lost 4; bases outside the gene matches: 1. The CDR3 nucleotides read TGCGCCAGCAGCCAAGAGACTAGCGGTTACAATGAGCAGTTCTTC. The encoded protein is CASSQETSGYNEQFF.